These 21 T cell receptor beta chains were sequenced from one sample in a study of blood T cell repertoires in COVID-19. Some clones are missing from TCRdb's copy, which holds only in-frame ones; the method was immunoSEQ multiplex PCR. The sample has about 49,000 clones, over 75% seen once. Input material: peripheral blood. These receptors originate from a human donor in a cohort sampled during active COVID-19.

The chain joins TRBV18 to TRBJ1-1, with 8 bases aligning to TRBD1. The CDR3 is 16 amino acids. The V gene end was trimmed by 1 base and the J gene end by 3 bases; junction bases not matched to a gene: 7. The germline V gene has CDR1 KGHSH and CDR2 LQKENI. Written as DNA, the CDR3 is TGTGCCAGCTCACCACTATCAGGGGGCGGGTACACTGAAGCTTTCTTT. Translated: CASSPLSGGGYTEAFF.

There are many counts of this clone. The chain carries TRBV19 and TRBJ1-6; a weak D match, TRBD1 (6 bases). Germline V gene data show CDR1 as LNHDA and CDR2 as SQIVND (reference sequence). Trimming left V 7 bases short and J 3 bases short, with 19 bases between. The CDR3 runs 17 residues. The DNA of the CDR3 is TGTGCCAGTACTAAGAGGGCAGGGGACAACTATAATTCACCCCTCCACTTT. Translated: CASTKRAGDNYNSPLHF.

This chain connects TRBV7-8 to TRBJ2-7; 9 nucleotides agree with TRBD1. This CDR3 region has 15 residues. CDR1 SGHVS and CDR2 FQNEAQ come from the germline V gene. V gave up 1 base and J gave up 6 bases; unmatched junction bases: 7. In nucleotides, the CDR3 is TGTGCCAGCAGCTTAGGAGCGGACAGGGGATCCGAGCAGTACTTC. Residues: CASSLGADRGSEQYF.

V is TRBV28 and J is TRBJ2-7; TRBD2 might be the D (5 bases). This CDR3 has 15 amino acids. V lost 2 bases, J lost 3 bases, and 14 bases lay in between. Germline CDR1 reads MDHEN; CDR2 reads SYDVKM. The CDR3 is CASSLASYSLYEQYF. The CDR3 bases are TGTGCCAGCAGTTTAGCTAGCTATTCGCTCTACGAGCAGTACTTC.

The chain combines TRBV6-2 or TRBV6-3 with TRBJ2-3; a possible D gene is TRBD2 (6 bases). V lost 3 bases and J 0 bases, leaving 19 bases between the germline ends. Germline V gene lookup returns CDR1 MNHEY and CDR2 SVGEGT. CDR3 length: 18 residues. In nucleotides, the CDR3 is TGTGCCAGCAGTTATAGCCCCGAACTAGCTTATAGCACAGATACGCAGTATTTT. Amino acids: CASSYSPELAYSTDTQYF.

This chain connects TRBV28 to TRBJ1-5; 7 positions agree with TRBD1. V shed 10 bases and J 1 base; nucleotides not matched to a gene: 4. Per the germline V gene, CDR1 is MDHEN and CDR2 is SYDVKM. The CDR3 is 13 amino acids. The CDR3 here is CATRQGSNQPQHF. In DNA, the CDR3 is TGTGCCACACGACAGGGAAGCAATCAGCCCCAGCATTTT.

The J gene is TRBJ2-1, the V gene TRBV11-3; 10 bases align to TRBD2. Looked up from germline, CDR1 is SGHNT and CDR2 is YENEEA. There are 12 residues in the CDR3. The trim removed 5 bases at V and 13 bases at J, leaving 5 bases unmatched. CDR3 loop: CASSPTSGAQFF. CDR3 DNA: TGTGCCAGCAGCCCAACTAGCGGGGCCCAGTTCTTC.

This clone was recorded at least ten times. V usage is TRBV27 and J usage is TRBJ2-2, with D tentatively TRBD1 (6 bases). Trimming took 6 bases from V and 5 from J, leaving 13 bases between them. Germline CDR1 MNHEY, CDR2 SMNVEV (reference sequence). CDR3 size: 14 residues. The CDR3 coding sequence is TGTGCCAGCAGCCTTCCACAGGGTACCGGGGAGCTGTTTTTT. Translating it yields CASSLPQGTGELFF.

The V and J genes are TRBV13 and TRBJ2-2; D is ambiguous. This CDR3 region has 13 residues. The ends were cut back, 3 bases at V and 1 base at J, with 3 bases in the middle. Germline CDR1 reads PRHDT; CDR2 reads FYEKMQ (reference sequence). The CDR3 nucleotides are TGTGCCAGCAGCTTCCTGAACACCGGGGAGCTGTTTTTT. This encodes CASSFLNTGELFF. The variable domain in full, with the rest retrieved from reference TRBV13 and TRBJ2-2, is AAGVIQSPRHLIKEKRETATLKCYPIPRHDTVYWYQQGPGQDPQFLISFYEKMQSDKGSIPDRFSAQQFSDYHSELNMSSLELGDSALYFCASSFLNTGELFFGEGSRLTVL.

The chain is built from TRBV9 and TRBJ1-1; tentatively, D is TRBD1 (5 bases). The germline gives CDR1 SGDLS, CDR2 YYNGEE. The CDR3 consists of 14 residues. V was shortened by 3 bases and J by 4 bases, with 13 bases between the two germline ends. The CDR3 region has the DNA TGTGCCAGCAGCGCGTACCCCGGGGGCACTGAAGCTTTCTTT. Amino acids: CASSAYPGGTEAFF.

The chain has TRBV19 and TRBJ2-7; 9 nucleotides match TRBD2. The CDR3 spans 15 residues. With V trimmed by 3 bases and J by 5 bases, 8 bases remained unmatched. The V gene's germline CDR1 is LNHDA and CDR2 SQIVND (reference sequence). In nucleotides, the CDR3 is TGTGCCAGTAGTATCGGTAGCGGGAGTTTGAACGAGCAGTACTTC. It is translated as CASSIGSGSLNEQYF.

The V gene is TRBV7-8, the J gene TRBJ1-5, with D possibly matching TRBD1 (6 bases). The CDR3 is 16 residues long. Deletions cut 5 bases from V and 3 bases from J, with 17 bases between. CDR1 is SGHVS, CDR2 FQNEAQ, per germline. In nucleotides, the CDR3 is TGTGCCAGCAGCGTAAGTGAGACAGGCTTCAATCAGCCCCAGCATTTT. Its protein product is CASSVSETGFNQPQHF.

The gene calls are TRBV21-1 and TRBJ2-2; TRBD2 is taken as the D call from the table, unchecked against the DNA. TRBV21-1 is marked as a pseudogene. The CDR3 consists of 23 residues. The CDR3: CASSHPTRQPLWGRAGSPGELFF. CDR3 DNA sequence: TGTGCCAGCAGCCACCCAACTAGACAGCCCTTGTGGGGGAGGGCCGGCTCCCCCGGGGAGCTGTTTTTT.

The V and J genes are TRBV27 and TRBJ1-6; 7 bases match TRBD1. The CDR3 totals 15 residues. The J segment lost 5 bases and the V segment lost 4 bases, leaving 5 bases of the junction unmatched. CDR1 MNHEY and CDR2 SMNVEV come from the germline V gene (reference sequence). In nucleotides, the CDR3 is TGTGCCAGCAGTTCCTCGGGACAGAATAATTCACCCCTCCACTTT. Translation: CASSSSGQNNSPLHF.

The chain has TRBV10-1 and TRBJ1-1; perhaps TRBD1 as D (5 bases). Trimming stripped 2 bases from V and 2 bases from J, with 27 bases between. CDR1 and CDR2 from the germline V gene are WNHNN and SYGVQD (reference sequence). CDR3 length equals 20 residues. CDR3 amino acids: CASSEVLPAHARQPNTEAFF. DNA of the CDR3: TGCGCCAGCAGTGAGGTTCTGCCCGCCCATGCTCGACAGCCAAACACTGAAGCTTTCTTT.

The chain employs TRBV5-5 and TRBJ2-7, with a tentative D call TRBD2 (6 bases). Deletions cut 2 bases from V and 0 bases from J, with 12 bases between. The CDR3 loop spans 15 amino acids. The germline CDR1 and CDR2 sequences are SGHKS and YYEKEE (reference sequence). The chain's CDR3 is CASSFGGQGSYEQYF. The CDR3 DNA is TGTGCCAGCAGCTTCGGAGGGCAGGGCTCCTACGAGCAGTACTTC. Drawing the rest from reference TRBV5-5 and TRBJ2-7, the complete variable domain is DAGVTQSPTHLIKTRGQQVTLRCSPISGHKSVSWYQQVLGQGPQFIFQYYEKEERGRGNFPDRFSARQFPNYSSELNVNALLLGDSALYLCASSFGGQGSYEQYFGPGTRLTVT.

The rearrangement uses TRBV28 and TRBJ2-7; no clear D gene. CDR1 MDHEN and CDR2 SYDVKM come from the germline V gene. The ends were cut back, 3 bases at V and 12 bases at J, with 12 bases in the middle. There are 11 residues in the CDR3. CDR3 protein: CASSLNYQWYF. The CDR3 nucleotides are TGTGCCAGCAGTTTGAATTACCAGTGGTACTTC.

This rearrangement joins TRBV2 to TRBJ2-1; no clear D. This CDR3 comprises 13 residues. Germline V CDR1 and CDR2: SNHLY, FYNNEI. V lost 5 bases, J lost 8 bases, and 13 bases lay in between. The DNA for the CDR3 is TGTGCCAGCAGTATCTTCTCAGGCGATGAGCAGTTCTTC. As protein: CASSIFSGDEQFF.

The DNA of the CDR3 is TGTGCCAGCAGTTTCGGGGGGCGTAACACTGAAGCTTTCTTT. It is translated as CASSFGGRNTEAFF. V and J are TRBV28 and TRBJ1-1; TRBD1 is a possible D gene (6 bases). The germline V gene has CDR1 MDHEN and CDR2 SYDVKM. The CDR3 spans 14 residues. The V gene lost 3 bases and the J gene lost 2 bases, with 10 bases spanning the gap.

In DNA form, the CDR3 reads TGTGCCAGCAGCCAGGCTTTGAAGGCGGGAGTTGCAGAGACCCAGTACTTC. This translates into CASSQALKAGVAETQYF. The rearrangement uses TRBV3-1 (or the pseudogene TRBV3-2) and TRBJ2-5, with TRBD2 identical over 7 bases. Germline V lookup: CDR1 LGHDT, CDR2 YNNKEL (reference sequence). Trimming cost V 3 bases and J 4 bases; bases outside gene matches: 14. The CDR3 contains 17 residues.

The V gene is TRBV3-1 (or the pseudogene TRBV3-2), the J gene TRBJ1-3; 7 nucleotides align to TRBD1. The CDR3 is 15 residues long. Germline V gives CDR1 LGHDT, CDR2 YNNKEL (reference sequence). The trim removed 4 bases at V and 3 bases at J, leaving 6 bases unmatched. CDR3 sequence: CASSRQGSIGNTIYF. The CDR3 DNA follows: TGTGCCAGCAGCCGACAGGGTTCGATTGGAAACACCATATATTTT.